This entry lists 2 T cell receptor beta chains sequenced from one sample in a study of blood T cell repertoires in COVID-19 (TCRdb year 2020). Library preparation was by the immunoSEQ multiplex PCR assay. Imported from immuneACCESS, the table was reduced by TCRdb to in-frame sequences with V and J called. These copies leave out some clones; in studies compared against another copy, an unresolved V gene accounts for under half, and the cause of the remainder is not known. Across this sample there are under 250,000 clones, with roughly 82% seen only once. Clones ranked in the top ten supply about 9% of the sample. Sequenced material: peripheral blood. All receptors derive from a middle-aged man with active or convalescent COVID-19.

This sequence joins TRBV10-3 and TRBJ2-3, with 10 bases fitting TRBD2. Trimming at V came to 5 bases and at J to 1 base, leaving 6 bases not matched to a gene. The CDR3 totals 16 residues. In germline, CDR1 is ENHRY, CDR2 SYGVKD. The CDR3 DNA follows: TGTGCCATCAGTTCTAGCGGGAGTTCACGCACAGATACGCAGTATTTT. Encoded protein: CAISSSGSSRTDTQYF.

This chain joins TRBV29-1 and TRBJ1-4; a possible D gene is TRBD1 (5 bases). The CDR3 covers 12 residues. CDR1 and CDR2 from the germline V gene are SQVTM and ANQGSEA. Trimming took 4 bases from V and 4 from J, leaving 7 bases between them. As DNA, the CDR3 is TGCAGCGTTGGACAGTTTAATGAAAAACTGTTTTTT. Translated: CSVGQFNEKLFF.